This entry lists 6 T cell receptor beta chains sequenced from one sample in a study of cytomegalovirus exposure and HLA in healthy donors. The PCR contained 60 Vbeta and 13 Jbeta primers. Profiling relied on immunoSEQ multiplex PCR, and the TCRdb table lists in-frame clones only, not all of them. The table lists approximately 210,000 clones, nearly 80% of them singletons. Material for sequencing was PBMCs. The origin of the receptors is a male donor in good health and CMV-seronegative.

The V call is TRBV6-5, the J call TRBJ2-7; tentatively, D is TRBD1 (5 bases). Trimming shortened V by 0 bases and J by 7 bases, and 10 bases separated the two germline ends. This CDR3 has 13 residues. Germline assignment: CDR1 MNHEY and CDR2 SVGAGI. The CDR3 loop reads CASSYSPQGEQYF. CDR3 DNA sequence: TGTGCCAGCAGTTACTCGCCGCAGGGAGAGCAGTACTTC.

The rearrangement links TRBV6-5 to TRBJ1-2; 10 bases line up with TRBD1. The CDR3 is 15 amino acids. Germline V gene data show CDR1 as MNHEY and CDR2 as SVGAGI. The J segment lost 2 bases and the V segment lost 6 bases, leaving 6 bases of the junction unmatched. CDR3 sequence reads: CASRPTDRGNYGYTF. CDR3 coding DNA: TGTGCCAGCAGACCGACGGACAGGGGGAACTATGGCTACACCTTC.

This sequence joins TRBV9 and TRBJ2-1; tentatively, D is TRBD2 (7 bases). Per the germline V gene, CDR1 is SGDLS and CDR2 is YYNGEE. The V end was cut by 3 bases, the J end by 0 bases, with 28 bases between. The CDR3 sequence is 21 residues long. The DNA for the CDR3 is TGTGCCAGCAGCGCATCGACAGGCGCCCGACTAGCCCTTAGCTCCTACAATGAGCAGTTCTTC. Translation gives CASSASTGARLALSSYNEQFF.

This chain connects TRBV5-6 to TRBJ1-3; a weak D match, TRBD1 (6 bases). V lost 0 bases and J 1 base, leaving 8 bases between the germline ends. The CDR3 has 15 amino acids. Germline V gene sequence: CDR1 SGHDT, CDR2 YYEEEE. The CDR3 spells CASSLVQGSGNTIYF. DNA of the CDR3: TGTGCCAGCAGCTTGGTCCAGGGGTCTGGAAACACCATATATTTT. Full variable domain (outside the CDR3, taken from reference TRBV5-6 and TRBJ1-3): DAGVTQSPTHLIKTRGQQVTLRCSPKSGHDTVSWYQQALGQGPQFIFQYYEEEERQRGNFPDRFSGHQFPNYSSELNVNALLLGDSALYLCASSLVQGSGNTIYFGEGSWLTVV.

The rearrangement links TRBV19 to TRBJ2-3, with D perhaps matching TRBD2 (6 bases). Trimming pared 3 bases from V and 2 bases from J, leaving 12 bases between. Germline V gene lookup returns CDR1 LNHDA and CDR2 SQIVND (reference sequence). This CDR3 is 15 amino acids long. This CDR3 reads CASSIGGGVTDTQYF. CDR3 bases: TGTGCCAGTAGTATTGGCGGCGGGGTCACAGATACGCAGTATTTT.

The CDR3 region is CASSSQISPYNEQFF. The CDR3 DNA sequence: TGTGCCAGCAGCTCACAGATATCACCCTACAATGAGCAGTTCTTC. V usage is TRBV7-2 and J usage is TRBJ2-1; D unclear. In germline, CDR1 is SGHTA, CDR2 FQGNSA. This CDR3 has 15 residues. V was cut by 4 bases and J by 2 bases, with 12 bases left in between.